The text below deals with one TCR beta chain. As yet, its antigen is unknown. CDR1 SGHRS and CDR2 YFSETQ come from the germline V gene. V lost 2 bases to trimming and J lost 1 base, with 14 bases between them. The CDR3 length is 16 residues. The time point denotes: recipient sample about 28 days before transplant, after cytoreduction. Blood collection times were about day -28 and days 30, 100, 180 posttransplant. Libraries were prepared by immunoSEQ multiplex PCR; TCRdb keeps only in-frame clonotypes and omits some of them. Of about 76,000 clones listed, 90% to 96% are singletons. The data originate from a study of T cell clonotyping in hematopoietic cell transplantation. Points from the study as a whole: At the given depth, recipient repertoires were over 95% de novo clonotypes. Higher Inverse Simpson Index values in graft donor and pretransplant recipient predicted broader posttransplant TCR diversity. Pathologically expanded recipient clonotypes increased progressively from day 30 to day 180 as diversity fell.

The J gene is TRBJ2-3, the V gene TRBV5-1; D tentatively reads TRBD1 or TRBD2 (5 bases each). The source was peripheral blood mononuclear cells, collected before stem cell transplant. This TCR came from a woman aged 45-60 years with acute myeloid leukemia. Some clones in this sample may be carry-over from other donors' samples. The CDR3 sequence is CASSLWDPSRTDTQYF. The CDR3 nucleotides are TGCGCCAGCAGCTTATGGGACCCCTCGCGCACAGATACGCAGTATTTT.